This passage covers 13 T cell receptor beta chains from one sample sequenced in a study of cytomegalovirus exposure and HLA in healthy donors. Generated by immunoSEQ multiplex PCR, the TCRdb table keeps only in-frame clones and is missing some. The profile shows about 63,000 clones, 95% of them singletons. Sequencing input: PBMCs. The receptors derive from a woman aged 18-35 years in good health and CMV-seropositive.

The chain couples TRBV5-1 to TRBJ1-4, with TRBD1 matching over 10 bases. CDR3 length: 15 residues. With 5 bases clipped from V and 10 bases from J, the junction kept 11 bases outside the gene matches. Looked up from germline, CDR1 is SGHRS and CDR2 is YFSETQ. The chain's CDR3 is CASSYSGTGVRKLFF. As DNA, the CDR3 is TGCGCCAGCAGTTACTCCGGGACAGGGGTGAGAAAACTGTTTTTT.

This clone was seen only once. This chain uses TRBV9 with TRBJ1-5, with 10 bases fitting TRBD1. CDR1 and CDR2 from the germline V gene are SGDLS and YYNGEE. The CDR3 is 16 amino acids. The J segment lost 7 bases and the V segment lost 4 bases, leaving 11 bases of the junction unmatched. The DNA for the CDR3 is TGTGCCAGCAGCCCGAGAGGGGACAGGGGCCACCAGCCCCAGCATTTT. This sequence encodes CASSPRGDRGHQPQHF.

The J gene is TRBJ2-1, the V gene TRBV10-2, with 15 nucleotides matching TRBD2. Germline V gives CDR1 WSHSY, CDR2 SAAADI. J gave up 6 bases and V 6 bases, and 3 bases lay outside the gene matches. The CDR3 is 15 amino acids. CDR3 residues: CASRTGLAGGNEQFF. The CDR3, as DNA: TGCGCCAGCAGGACGGGACTAGCGGGAGGCAATGAGCAGTTCTTC.

This chain joins TRBV28 and TRBJ1-3; 10 nucleotides agree with TRBD1. The germline gives CDR1 MDHEN, CDR2 SYDVKM. J gave up 4 bases and V 6 bases, and 6 bases lay outside the gene matches. This CDR3 comprises 15 residues. For the CDR3, the DNA is TGTGCCAGCAGCGACCGGGACAGGGGCGGAAACACCATATATTTT. Encoded protein: CASSDRDRGGNTIYF.

The rearrangement links TRBV30 to TRBJ2-5; D call uncertain. Trimming left V 3 bases short and J 1 base short, with 12 bases between. CDR3 length: 14 residues. Per germline, CDR1 GTSNPN and CDR2 SVGIG (reference sequence). CDR3: CAWRPGLGQETQYF. The CDR3 nucleotides read TGTGCCTGGAGACCAGGTTTGGGCCAAGAGACCCAGTACTTC.

CDR3 amino acids: CATNSRGTQPQHF. The DNA of the CDR3 is TGTGCCACTAATTCCAGGGGTACTCAGCCCCAGCATTTT. The rearrangement joins TRBV19 to TRBJ1-5; D is possibly TRBD1 (6 bases). Germline V gene data show CDR1 as LNHDA and CDR2 as SQIVND (reference sequence). Trimming cost V 10 bases and J 6 bases, with 16 bases left between them. The CDR3 has 13 amino acids.

The V and J genes are TRBV5-8 and TRBJ2-1; 10 nucleotides line up with TRBD2. Trimming removed 2 bases from V and 3 bases from J; junction bases left unmatched: 5. The CDR3 has 16 amino acids. The germline CDR1 and CDR2 sequences are SGHTS and YDEGEE. The CDR3 here is CASSFFPSGSYNEQFF. As DNA, the CDR3 is TGTGCCAGCAGCTTTTTTCCTAGCGGGAGCTACAATGAGCAGTTCTTC.

The chain uses TRBV6-5 and TRBJ1-5, with TRBD1 as a possible D gene (6 bases). The CDR3 spans 15 residues. Germline CDR1 is MNHEY and CDR2 is SVGAGI. Trimming took 6 bases from V and 0 from J, leaving 12 bases between them. The CDR3 region has the DNA TGTGCCAGCAGGACGGGGGGCAATAGCAATCAGCCCCAGCATTTT. Translation gives CASRTGGNSNQPQHF.

The J gene is TRBJ1-4, the V gene TRBV9; 8 bases fit TRBD1. The CDR3 sequence is 16 residues long. CDR1 SGDLS and CDR2 YYNGEE come from the germline V gene. With V trimmed by 3 bases and J by 3 bases, 7 bases remained unmatched. The CDR3 DNA reads as TGTGCCAGCAGCGAGACGACAGGGGAGGCTAATGAAAAACTGTTTTTT. Amino acid sequence: CASSETTGEANEKLFF.

The chain joins TRBV19 to TRBJ2-5; 8 positions agree with TRBD1. V shed 3 bases, J shed 5 bases, and the junction held 8 bases outside the gene matches. Looked up from germline, CDR1 is LNHDA and CDR2 is SQIVND (reference sequence). The CDR3 covers 15 residues. CDR3: CASSMSETGGETQYF. Written as DNA, the CDR3 is TGTGCCAGTAGTATGAGCGAAACAGGGGGGGAGACCCAGTACTTC.

The J gene is TRBJ2-7, the V gene TRBV7-2, with D uncertain. Germline V lookup: CDR1 SGHTA, CDR2 FQGNSA. V shed 2 bases and J shed 1 base, with 6 bases lying between them. The CDR3 runs to 13 residues. CDR3 in amino acids: CASSLTPSYEQYF. CDR3 nucleotides: TGTGCCAGCAGCTTAACTCCTTCCTACGAGCAGTACTTC.

V is TRBV11-2 and J is TRBJ1-1; D uncertain. Germline V gene lookup returns CDR1 SGHAT and CDR2 FQNNGV. Trimming took off 1 base at V and 1 base at J, with 10 bases between the two ends. This CDR3 spans 15 amino acids. CDR3 sequence reads: CASSLGVWQNTEAFF. The CDR3 DNA reads TGTGCCAGCAGCTTAGGTGTATGGCAGAACACTGAAGCTTTCTTT.

The chain has TRBV7-9 and TRBJ2-7; D is possibly TRBD1 (6 bases). The CDR3 has 14 residues. The germline CDR1 and CDR2 sequences are SEHNR and FQNEAQ (reference sequence). Trimming stripped 3 bases from V and 2 bases from J, with 11 bases between. CDR3 amino acids: CASSFGTPPYEQYF. In nucleotides, the CDR3 is TGTGCCAGCAGCTTTGGGACACCTCCCTACGAGCAGTACTTC.